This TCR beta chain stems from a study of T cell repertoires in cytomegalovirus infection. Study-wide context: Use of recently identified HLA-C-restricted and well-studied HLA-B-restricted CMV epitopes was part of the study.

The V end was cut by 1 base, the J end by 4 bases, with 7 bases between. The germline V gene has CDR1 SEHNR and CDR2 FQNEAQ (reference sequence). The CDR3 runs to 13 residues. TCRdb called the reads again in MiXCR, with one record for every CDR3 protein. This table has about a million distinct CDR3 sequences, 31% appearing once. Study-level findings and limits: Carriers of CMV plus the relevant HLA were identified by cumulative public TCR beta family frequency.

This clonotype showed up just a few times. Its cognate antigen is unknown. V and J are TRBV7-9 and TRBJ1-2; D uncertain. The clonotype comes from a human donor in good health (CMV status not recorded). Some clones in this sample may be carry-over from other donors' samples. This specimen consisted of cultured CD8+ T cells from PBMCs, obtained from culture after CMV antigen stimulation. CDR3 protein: CASSLGGRYGYTF. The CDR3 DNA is TGTGCCAGCAGCTTAGGAGGGCGCTATGGCTACACCTTC. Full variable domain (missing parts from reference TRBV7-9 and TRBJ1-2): DTGVSQNPRHKITKRGQNVTFRCDPISEHNRLYWYRQTLGQGPEFLTYFQNEAQLEKSRLLSDRFSAERPKGSFSTLEIQRTEQGDSAMYLCASSLGGRYGYTFGSGTRLTVV.